The entry below describes one T cell receptor (beta chain). Its specificity is not known. The Susac syndrome patients fit the recently defined diagnostic criteria for definite or probable disease. Through negative isolation, CD4+ and CD8+ T cells were obtained, while TEMRA cells were enriched using FACS. Random hexamers served to reverse transcribe about 0.45 to 1 ug RNA. Multiplex immunoSEQ PCR targeted 54 Vbeta and 13 Jbeta TCR beta segments. MiXCR was run by TCRdb on the immunoSEQ multiplex PCR reads, yielding one entry per CDR3 protein. The sample lists about 170,000 distinct CDR3 sequences, 90% to 96% occurring once. This sample was taken from a study of CD8 T cells in Susac syndrome. General observations from the study: When the CD4+ T cell repertoires of patients with Susac syndrome were examined, they did not show any clonal expansion.

In germline, CDR1 is MNHNS, CDR2 SASEGT. Trimming took 4 bases from V and 3 from J, leaving 16 bases between them. This CDR3 has 16 amino acids. The source is a human donor with Susac syndrome. The sample consisted of CD4+ T cells from PBMCs. The V call is TRBV6-1, the J call TRBJ2-1; weak D call: TRBD2 (5 bases). The chain's CDR3 is CASSGQGAEDYNEQFF. The CDR3 bases are TGTGCCAGCAGTGGGCAAGGAGCGGAAGACTACAATGAGCAGTTCTTC.